The 32 T cell receptor beta chains in this list originate from one sample, sequenced in a study of T-cell reconstitution after alpha-beta-depleted transplantation in children. Unique molecular identifiers were built into the TCRbeta library. TCRdb fed the PCR reads into MiXCR, producing one record per CDR3 protein. The data contain a few hundred thousand distinct CDR3 sequences, 20% to 30% of them seen just once; the ten biggest clones take up around 4.8%. The sequencing used PBMCs, mostly from graft donor cells, collected 360 days after TCRalphabeta/CD19-depleted stem cell transplant. All receptors come from a female patient between 2 and 15 years old who had a stem cell transplant for congenital amegakaryocytic thrombocytopenia, so the T cells may come from the graft donor.

This clonotype was recorded at least ten times. This sequence joins TRBV12-3 or TRBV12-4 and TRBJ2-5, with D possibly TRBD1 on 6 matching bases. V lost 1 base to trimming and J lost 5 bases, with 14 bases between them. The CDR3 is made up of 15 amino acids. The CDR3: CASSLEADRMETQYF. The CDR3 DNA sequence: TGTGCCAGCAGTTTAGAAGCCGACAGGATGGAGACCCAGTACTTC.

This clonotype was detected a few times. V is TRBV12-3 or TRBV12-4 and J is TRBJ1-4; 8 nucleotides agree with TRBD1. The CDR3 extends over 15 amino acids. V lost 4 bases and J lost 7; bases outside the gene matches: 8. The CDR3 region has the DNA TGTGCCAGCAGTTGCCCCGGACAGGGTAGTGAAAAACTGTTTTTT. Protein product: CASSCPGQGSEKLFF.

The gene calls are TRBV29-1 and TRBJ1-4; D possibly corresponds to TRBD1 (5 bases). The V end lost 1 base, the J end lost 6 bases, and 15 bases lay between the germline ends. The CDR3 contains 15 residues. Per germline, CDR1 SQVTM and CDR2 ANQGSEA. CDR3 DNA sequence: TGCAGCGTTGAAGTGCCCAGGGAAGGGGATGAAAAACTGTTTTTT. This gives the protein CSVEVPREGDEKLFF.

The chain recombines TRBV4-2 with TRBJ2-1; 11 nucleotides agree with TRBD2. The V gene's germline CDR1 is LGHNA and CDR2 YNFKEQ. Germline trimming cut 0 bases from V and 9 bases from J; bases unmatched to any gene: 10. The CDR3 spans 17 residues. Here the CDR3 reads CASSQERRIAGGREQFF. CDR3 in DNA: TGTGCCAGCAGCCAAGAAAGAAGAATAGCGGGGGGGCGTGAGCAGTTCTTC.

The chain recombines TRBV28 with TRBJ1-1; D unresolved. CDR3 length: 13 amino acids. Trimming stripped 5 bases from V and 0 bases from J, with 7 bases between. Germline V gene sequence: CDR1 MDHEN, CDR2 SYDVKM. CDR3 in amino acids: CASSQSLNTEAFF. CDR3 bases: TGTGCCAGCAGTCAATCATTGAACACTGAAGCTTTCTTT.

This clonotype was counted at least ten times. Because it lacks the conserved phenylalanine or tryptophan at the end, this CDR3 is likely a read error. Because the CDR3's place on the DNA is in doubt, the DNA is left out and the CDR3 is given as listed by TCRdb. The V gene is TRBV20-1, the J gene TRBJ2-7; no check of the table's D call, TRBD2, against the DNA was made. The CDR3 extends over 12 residues, inclusive of both ends. The germline V gene has CDR1 DFQATT and CDR2 SNEGSKA (reference sequence). CDR3 region: CSARGLAGALIP.

The rearrangement uses TRBV12-3 or TRBV12-4 and TRBJ1-2; perhaps TRBD1 as D (6 bases). V shed 5 bases and J shed 4 bases, with 14 bases lying between them. The CDR3 totals 14 residues. The CDR3 DNA reads as TGTGCCAGCAGTCTGAACAGGGTTAGCTATGGCTACACCTTC. As protein: CASSLNRVSYGYTF.

This clonotype came up a few times. CDR3: CSVEDTGTGPYEQYF. The CDR3 DNA is TGCAGCGTTGAAGATACTGGGACAGGTCCCTACGAGCAGTACTTC. J is TRBJ2-7 and V is TRBV29-1; 8 bases agree with TRBD1. The CDR3 consists of 15 residues. The ends lost 0 bases at V and 2 bases at J; junction bases unmatched: 6. The germline V gene has CDR1 SQVTM and CDR2 ANQGSEA.

This clonotype came up many times. The chain combines TRBV4-3 with TRBJ2-7; 11 nucleotides align to TRBD2. V shed 0 bases, J shed 3 bases, and the junction held 4 bases outside the gene matches. Per the germline V gene, CDR1 is LGHNA and CDR2 is YSLEER. This CDR3 comprises 16 residues. Written as DNA, the CDR3 is TGCGCCAGCAGCCAAGAACAGACTAGCGGGGACTACGAGCAGTACTTC. Translated, it gives CASSQEQTSGDYEQYF.

The V call is TRBV12-3 or TRBV12-4, the J call TRBJ2-1; TRBD2 might be the D (6 bases). The CDR3 length is 17 residues. Trimming pared 3 bases from V and 4 bases from J, leaving 19 bases between. CDR3 amino acids: CASSFPAGSPAYNEQFF. The CDR3 region has the DNA TGTGCCAGCAGTTTTCCGGCGGGATCGCCTGCTTACAATGAGCAGTTCTTC.

This clonotype has a count of ten or more. V usage is TRBV12-3 or TRBV12-4 and J usage is TRBJ2-1, with 7 bases that match TRBD2. The CDR3 is 16 residues long. V dropped 7 bases and J dropped 4; count of bases not matched to a gene: 13. In DNA, the CDR3 is TGTGCCAGCAACACCCACCGGGACTACCATTACAATGAGCAGTTCTTC. It specifies CASNTHRDYHYNEQFF.

The V and J genes are TRBV2 and TRBJ2-5, with TRBD1 as a possible D gene (6 bases). The CDR3 is 13 residues long. The V and J ends lost 7 bases and 7 bases respectively, with 16 bases between them. CDR1 SNHLY and CDR2 FYNNEI come from the germline V gene. The chain's CDR3 is CASTSTGVVTQYF. DNA for the CDR3: TGTGCCAGCACTTCGACAGGAGTGGTGACCCAGTACTTC.

The genes are TRBV25-1 and TRBJ2-1; perhaps TRBD2 as D (6 bases). Germline loops: CDR1 MGHDK, CDR2 SYGVNS. The CDR3 is 16 amino acids. V was clipped by 3 bases and J by 6 bases, with 18 bases between them. The CDR3 sequence is CASSETRVLPPNEQFF. DNA for the CDR3: TGTGCCAGCAGTGAGACTAGGGTTCTGCCCCCCAATGAGCAGTTCTTC. Using reference TRBV25-1 and TRBJ2-1 for the parts outside the CDR3, the full variable domain is EADIYQTPRYLVIGTGKKITLECSQTMGHDKMYWYQQDPGMELHLIHYSYGVNSTEKGDLSSESTVSRIRTEHFPLTLESARPSHTSQYLCASSETRVLPPNEQFFGPGTRLTVL.

This clonotype has just a few counts. The chain employs TRBV28 and TRBJ2-1; D is possibly TRBD1 (5 bases). The V gene's germline CDR1 is MDHEN and CDR2 SYDVKM. V lost 5 bases and J 10 bases, leaving 12 bases between the germline ends. This CDR3 region has 12 residues. CDR3 region: CASSTNYREQFF. CDR3 sequence (DNA): TGTGCCAGCAGTACTAATTACAGGGAGCAGTTCTTC.

This rearrangement joins TRBV15 to TRBJ2-1; a weak D match, TRBD1 (7 bases). Between the trimmed V and J ends, which lost 3 bases and 4 bases, there was a span of 22 bases. The CDR3 runs to 18 residues. Germline CDR1 reads LNHNV; CDR2 reads YYDKDF (reference sequence). Written as DNA, the CDR3 is TGTGCCACCAGCAGTAAAACCCCCCCAGGGGGGATATACAATGAGCAGTTCTTC. This translates into CATSSKTPPGGIYNEQFF. Complete variable domain (other parts from reference TRBV15 and TRBJ2-1): DAMVIQNPRYQVTQFGKPVTLSCSQTLNHNVMYWYQQKSSQAPKLLFHYYDKDFNNEADTPDNFQSRRPNTSFCFLDIRSPGLGDTAMYLCATSSKTPPGGIYNEQFFGPGTRLTVL.

This clonotype has a count of ten or more. The CDR3 loop reads CASSQVSYRDTYEQYF. The DNA for the CDR3 is TGCGCCAGCAGCCAAGTTAGTTACCGGGACACCTACGAGCAGTACTTC. This chain links TRBV4-3 with TRBJ2-7, with a weak D call TRBD1 (6 bases). V was cut by 1 base and J by 2 bases, with 15 bases left in between. The CDR3 loop spans 16 amino acids. Per the germline V gene, CDR1 is LGHNA and CDR2 is YSLEER.

This clonotype was recorded a few times. CDR3 loop: CAIQYAQRDSQYF. The CDR3 DNA reads as TGTGCCATACAATACGCACAACGGGATTCGCAGTATTTT. The rearrangement links TRBV10-3 to TRBJ2-3, with D possibly matching TRBD2 (5 bases). Germline loops: CDR1 ENHRY, CDR2 SYGVKD. Trimming pared 9 bases from V and 10 bases from J, leaving 20 bases between. This CDR3 region has 13 residues.

This clonotype occurred many times. The CDR3 sequence: CASSGTGMGNEQFF. In DNA form, the CDR3 reads TGCGCCAGCAGCGGAACAGGGATGGGAAATGAGCAGTTCTTC. This chain uses TRBV5-1 with TRBJ2-1; possibly TRBD1 for D (6 bases). V lost 4 bases and J 7 bases, leaving 15 bases between the germline ends. This CDR3 comprises 14 residues. CDR1 is SGHRS, CDR2 YFSETQ, per germline.

This clonotype has more than one count but fewer than ten. The chain links TRBV28 to TRBJ2-1; 8 bases are shared with TRBD2. Germline loops: CDR1 MDHEN, CDR2 SYDVKM. The CDR3 is 16 amino acids. V was pared by 6 bases and J by 0 bases, with 7 bases of the junction left unmatched. CDR3 DNA sequence: TGTGCCAGCAGACCGAGCGGGAGTCTCTCCTACAATGAGCAGTTCTTC. Amino acid sequence: CASRPSGSLSYNEQFF.

The chain combines TRBV28 with TRBJ1-2, with 7 bases fitting TRBD1. Germline CDR1 MDHEN, CDR2 SYDVKM. After removal of 6 bases from V and 2 bases from J, the junction contained 12 bases not matched to a gene. The CDR3 is 16 residues long. The CDR3 loop reads CASSPPAGGRNYGYTF. In nucleotides, the CDR3 is TGTGCCAGCAGCCCCCCCGCAGGGGGGCGCAACTATGGCTACACCTTC.

The chain uses TRBV24-1 and TRBJ1-2; perhaps TRBD1 as D (5 bases). V was clipped by 3 bases and J by 5 bases, with 12 bases between them. Per the germline V gene, CDR1 is KGHDR and CDR2 is SFDVKD. The length of the CDR3 is 14 residues. The CDR3 is CATSDLGTSYGYTF. CDR3 DNA sequence: TGTGCCACCAGTGATCTTGGGACTTCATATGGCTACACCTTC.

V gene TRBV5-1 combines with J gene TRBJ1-2; tentative D call: TRBD1 (5 bases). The CDR3 is 14 amino acids. Germline V lookup: CDR1 SGHRS, CDR2 YFSETQ. V shed 0 bases and J shed 6 bases, with 12 bases lying between them. The CDR3 sequence: CASSLAGGGNGYTF. CDR3 nucleotides: TGCGCCAGCAGCTTGGCTGGTGGGGGAAATGGCTACACCTTC.

This clonotype was detected only a few times. V gene TRBV7-9 combines with J gene TRBJ2-5, with a tentative D call TRBD1 (5 bases). The CDR3 extends over 15 amino acids. The germline V gene encodes CDR1 SEHNR and CDR2 FQNEAQ (reference sequence). Trimming cost V 3 bases and J 5 bases, with 16 bases left between them. The CDR3 protein is CASSFGNQGLETQYF. The DNA of the CDR3 is TGTGCCAGCAGCTTTGGGAACCAGGGTTTGGAGACCCAGTACTTC. Based on the CDR3 plus reference TRBV7-9 and TRBJ2-5, the full variable domain is DTGVSQNPRHKITKRGQNVTFRCDPISEHNRLYWYRQTLGQGPEFLTYFQNEAQLEKSRLLSDRFSAERPKGSFSTLEIQRTEQGDSAMYLCASSFGNQGLETQYFGPGTRLLVL.

The V call is TRBV7-2, the J call TRBJ1-2; 9 nucleotides match TRBD1. Germline values: CDR1 SGHTA, CDR2 FQGNSA. V was clipped by 5 bases and J by 8 bases; unmatched bases: 6. The CDR3 is 13 residues long. In DNA, the CDR3 is TGTGCCAGCAGCCGGGGACAGGGTGGCGGCTACACCTTC. This gives the protein CASSRGQGGGYTF.

This clonotype was recorded a few times. V and J are TRBV6-1 and TRBJ2-1; 8 bases match TRBD2. The germline CDR1 and CDR2 sequences are MNHNS and SASEGT. J was trimmed by 4 bases and V by 6 bases; bases with no gene match: 8. The CDR3 covers 15 residues. For the CDR3, the DNA is TGTGCCAGCAGAGCGGTAGCGGGGTTTTACAATGAGCAGTTCTTC. Translated: CASRAVAGFYNEQFF.

V and J are TRBV6-1 and TRBJ1-2; no clear D. Germline V gives CDR1 MNHNS, CDR2 SASEGT. With 8 bases removed from V and 2 bases from J, the gap between germline ends came to 12 bases. This CDR3 has 13 residues. CDR3 nucleotide sequence: TGTGCCAGCGGATGGACTGAGAACTATGGCTACACCTTC. It is translated as CASGWTENYGYTF.

This clonotype was counted once. The chain uses TRBV6-4 and TRBJ1-1, with D perhaps matching TRBD1 (5 bases). There are 14 residues in the CDR3. Trimming shortened V by 4 bases and J by 2 bases, and 11 bases separated the two germline ends. The germline V gene encodes CDR1 MRHNA and CDR2 SNTAGT. CDR3 sequence (DNA): TGTGCCAGCAGTGTGGGACGTTGTAACACTGAAGCTTTCTTT. Translating it yields CASSVGRCNTEAFF.

The CDR3 here is CASTPDRSHGELFF. CDR3 DNA: TGTGCCAGCACTCCGGACAGGTCGCACGGGGAGCTGTTTTTT. The chain carries TRBV12-3 or TRBV12-4 and TRBJ2-2; 7 bases align to TRBD1. The junction had 9 bases not matched to a gene; V was cut back by 7 bases and J by 7 bases. CDR3 length: 14 residues.

As DNA, the CDR3 is TGTGCCAGCAGCTTTGACAGAAACTCCTACGAGCAGTACTTC. Its translation is CASSFDRNSYEQYF. The rearrangement uses TRBV7-9 and TRBJ2-7, with D possibly matching TRBD1 (5 bases). Trimming removed 3 bases at V and 0 bases at J, with 9 bases between. The CDR3 length is 14 residues. Looked up from germline, CDR1 is SEHNR and CDR2 is FQNEAQ (reference sequence).

This clonotype turned up a few times. This sequence joins TRBV25-1 and TRBJ2-3, with TRBD1 identical over 7 bases. The CDR3 loop spans 13 amino acids. Germline CDR1 reads MGHDK; CDR2 reads SYGVNS. With V trimmed by 8 bases and J by 2 bases, 4 bases remained unmatched. In DNA, the CDR3 is TGTGCCAGCCGGGACAGTACCACAGATACGCAGTATTTT. Its translation: CASRDSTTDTQYF.

CDR3 loop: CASSMSGRPPDTQYF. The CDR3 DNA reads as TGTGCCAGCAGTATGAGCGGGAGGCCCCCAGATACGCAGTATTTT. The chain uses TRBV7-2 and TRBJ2-3; TRBD2 matches 9 bases. The germline gives CDR1 SGHTA, CDR2 FQGNSA. The CDR3 has 15 residues. Losses at the gene ends were 6 bases for V and 4 bases for J; bases not matched to a gene: 8.

The chain is built from TRBV18 and TRBJ1-1, with D unresolved. The germline V gene has CDR1 KGHSH and CDR2 LQKENI. V dropped 3 bases and J dropped 3 bases, with 11 bases sitting between them. The CDR3 consists of 14 residues. The CDR3 sequence: CASSPEQRHTEAFF. The CDR3 coding sequence is TGTGCCAGCTCACCTGAACAACGGCACACTGAAGCTTTCTTT.